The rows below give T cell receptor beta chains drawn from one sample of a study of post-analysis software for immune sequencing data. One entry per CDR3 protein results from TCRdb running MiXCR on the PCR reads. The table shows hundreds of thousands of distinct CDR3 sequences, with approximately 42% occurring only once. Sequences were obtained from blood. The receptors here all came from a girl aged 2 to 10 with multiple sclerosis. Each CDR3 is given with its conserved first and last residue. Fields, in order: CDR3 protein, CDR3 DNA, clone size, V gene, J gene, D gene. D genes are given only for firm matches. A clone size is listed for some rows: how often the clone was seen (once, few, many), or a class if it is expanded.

CATAGQSSTDTQYF	TGTGCCACCGCGGGACAGTCTAGCACAGATACGCAGTATTTT	.	TRBV11-2	TRBJ2-3	.
CASSLGLAWNEQFF	TGTGCCAGCAGCTTGGGACTAGCGTGGAATGAGCAGTTCTTC	.	TRBV7-3	TRBJ2-1	TRBD2
CASRLTGKVAPEAFF	TGTGCCAGCAGACTGACAGGGAAGGTGGCCCCTGAAGCTTTCTTT	few	TRBV6-6	TRBJ1-1	TRBD1
CASSNPPGQGTGEQYF	TGTGCCAGCAGCAACCCCCCGGGACAGGGAACGGGGGAGCAGTACTTC	.	TRBV14	TRBJ2-5	TRBD1
CASSSEQGAVDTQYF	TGTGCCAGCAGCTCCGAACAGGGGGCCGTAGATACGCAGTATTTT	few	TRBV7-3	TRBJ2-3	TRBD1
CASSSGLAGAEQFF	TGTGCCAGCAGCTCCGGACTAGCGGGGGCTGAGCAGTTCTTC	.	TRBV7-2	TRBJ2-1	TRBD2
CASSDPDRGGTTEAFF	TGTGCCAGCAGTGACCCGGACAGGGGAGGGACCACTGAAGCTTTCTTT	.	TRBV2	TRBJ1-1	TRBD1
CSARARDMFNYGYTF	TGCAGTGCTAGAGCTAGGGACATGTTTAACTATGGCTACACCTTC	.	TRBV20-1	TRBJ1-2	.
CASSLGVWNEQFF	TGTGCCAGCAGCTTAGGGGTCTGGAATGAGCAGTTCTTC	.	TRBV7-8	TRBJ2-1	.
CASRQTGGINYGYTF	TGTGCCAGCAGACAGACAGGGGGCATTAACTATGGCTACACCTTC	.	TRBV12-3/TRBV12-4	TRBJ1-2	TRBD1
CATSRDWLWTAGQGIGNEQFF	TGTGCCACCAGCAGAGATTGGCTTTGGACGGCGGGACAGGGGATCGGGAATGAGCAGTTCTTC	.	TRBV15	TRBJ2-1	TRBD1
CASSFPGLAENEQFF	TGTGCCAGCAGTTTCCCCGGACTAGCGGAGAATGAGCAGTTCTTC	few	TRBV27	TRBJ2-1	TRBD2
CSASKQGVYSNQPQHF	TGCAGTGCTAGTAAACAGGGGGTGTATAGCAATCAGCCCCAGCATTTT	few	TRBV20-1	TRBJ1-5	TRBD1
CASSWERIQDTQYF	TGCGCCAGCAGCTGGGAGCGAATCCAGGATACGCAGTATTTT	once	TRBV5-1	TRBJ2-3	.
CASSRGLAGFNEQFF	TGTGCCAGCAGCCGTGGACTAGCGGGATTTAATGAGCAGTTCTTC	.	TRBV5-4	TRBJ2-1	TRBD2
CASRTRRDRVSNEQFF	TGTGCCAGCAGAACCCGCCGGGACAGGGTCTCCAATGAGCAGTTCTTC	.	TRBV7-2	TRBJ2-1	TRBD1
CASSPASGGMVVTEAFF	TGCGCCAGCAGCCCTGCTTCCGGGGGCATGGTTGTCACTGAAGCTTTCTTT	many	TRBV4-3	TRBJ1-1	.
CASSSTGEGETQYF	TGTGCCAGCAGTTCCACAGGGGAAGGAGAGACCCAGTACTTC	few	TRBV12-3/TRBV12-4	TRBJ2-5	TRBD1
CASSLDRVQYNEQYF	TGTGCCAGCAGTTTGGATAGGGTTCAATACAATGAGCAGTACTTC	.	TRBV12-3/TRBV12-4	TRBJ2-5	.
CASSTSQEQFF	TGTGCCAGCAGTACTAGTCAAGAGCAGTTCTTC	.	TRBV6-6	TRBJ2-1	.
CVSHSGGETQYF	TGTGTCAGCCACAGCGGGGGAGAGACCCAGTACTTC	.	TRBV6-5	TRBJ2-5	TRBD2
CASNGARGANVLTF	TGTGCCAGTAATGGGGCGAGAGGGGCCAACGTCCTGACTTTC	once	TRBV3-1	TRBJ2-6	.
CASSLVVTTDTQYF	TGTGCCAGCAGTTTAGTAGTGACCACAGATACGCAGTATTTT	.	TRBV12-3/TRBV12-4	TRBJ2-3	.
CASSFSFSRPGGYTF	TGCGCCAGCAGCTTTTCGTTCTCACGGCCGGGAGGCTACACCTTC	.	TRBV5-1	TRBJ1-2	.
CASSYGDYEQYF	TGTGCCAGCAGCTACGGGGATTACGAGCAGTACTTC	.	TRBV7-9	TRBJ2-7	.